What follows are 6 T cell receptor beta chains derived from one specimen sequenced in a study of T cells expressing NK-cell markers. TCRdb derives one entry per CDR3 protein from the 5' RACE reads, leaving out DNA. Its listing shows 500,000 to 700,000 distinct CDR3 sequences. The specimen sequenced was blood T cells: a sorted CD56 or NKG2C T cell subset, CD4+ or CD8+ T cells, or bulk PBMC T cells (not recorded which). These receptors were obtained from a man between 18 and 35 years old in good health.

The V call is TRBV11-1, the J call TRBJ2-1; the TCRdb D gene call, TRBD2, has no DNA to confirm it. The germline V gene has CDR1 SGHAT and CDR2 FQDESV (reference sequence). The CDR3 has 18 amino acids. The CDR3 reads CASSFAGRGRRSYNEQFF. Using reference TRBV11-1 and TRBJ2-1 for the parts outside the CDR3, the full variable domain is EAEVAQSPRYKITEKSQAVAFWCDPISGHATLYWYRQILGQGPELLVQFQDESVVDDSQLPKDRFSAERLKGVDSTLKIQPAELGDSAMYLCASSFAGRGRRSYNEQFFGPGTRLTVL.

The V and J genes are TRBV2 and TRBJ2-1; absent DNA, TCRdb's TRBD2 call cannot be checked. The CDR3 loop spans 16 amino acids. Germline V lookup: CDR1 SNHLY, CDR2 FYNNEI. CDR3 in amino acids: CASSPIAGDPYNEQFF.

The chain employs TRBV7-2 and TRBJ2-7; TCRdb designates TRBD2, a call that cannot be tested without DNA. Germline lookup yields CDR1 SGHTA and CDR2 FQGNSA. The CDR3 is made up of 12 amino acids. CDR3 amino acids: CASSPGLSEQYF.

The chain couples TRBV12-3 or TRBV12-4 to TRBJ1-3; the D gene TCRdb calls, TRBD1, cannot be checked with no DNA. This CDR3 is 14 amino acids long. The CDR3 protein is CASRPGTSGNTIYF.

The genes are TRBV12-3 or TRBV12-4 and TRBJ2-1; there is no DNA to check the TCRdb D call of TRBD2. The CDR3 contains 15 residues. The CDR3 reads CASSLRPSGYNEQFF.

The CDR3 sequence is CASSLDGQGYTDTQYF. The chain links TRBV7-8 to TRBJ2-3; TCRdb names TRBD1, which stays unverified in the absence of DNA. From germline, CDR1 is SGHVS and CDR2 FQNEAQ. This CDR3 comprises 16 residues. The full variable domain, rest sourced from reference TRBV7-8 and TRBJ2-3, is GAGVSQSPRYKVAKRGQDVALRCDPISGHVSLFWYQQALGQGPEFLTYFQNEAQLDKSGLPSDRFFAERPEGSVSTLKIQRTQQEDSAVYLCASSLDGQGYTDTQYFGPGTRLTVL.